The 27 T cell receptor beta chains below all came from one sample that was sequenced in a study of shared clonotypes between healthy human individuals. Positive CCR7 selection of CD45RO-negative cells yielded the naive CD8 cells, and terminally differentiated effector memory CD45RA+ cells were excluded. Profiling relied on immunoSEQ multiplex PCR, and the TCRdb table lists in-frame clones only, not all of them. The top ten clones hold 0.85% to 1.2% of a sample with more than 2 million clones, roughly 94% of them seen once. The sample comprised naive CD8+ T cells sorted from blood. Every receptor here comes from a young man in good health.

The V and J genes are TRBV5-3 and TRBJ1-2; no reliable D call. TRBV5-3 is an open reading frame whose function is uncertain. The CDR3 is made up of 19 amino acids. Trimming removed 4 bases at V and 2 bases at J, with 27 bases between. The CDR3 reads CARSPRNGPLPLENYGYTF. Here the CDR3 DNA reads TGTGCCAGAAGCCCGCGGAACGGCCCTCTTCCACTCGAAAACTATGGCTACACCTTC.

The rearrangement joins TRBV30 to TRBJ1-4; no clear D gene. The V end lost 6 bases, the J end lost 8 bases, and 16 bases lay between the germline ends. The CDR3 runs 13 residues. Germline CDR1 and CDR2: GTSNPN and SVGIG (reference sequence). The CDR3 spells CACHTLEGEKLFF. The CDR3 DNA is TGTGCCTGCCATACCCTGGAGGGCGAAAAACTGTTTTTT.

As to this clone: Relative to the germline gene, one junction end is altered; a read error may explain this. This CDR3 is also generated by other DNA sequences in the sample. The chain recombines TRBV10-3 with TRBJ2-7; D call uncertain. The CDR3 is 11 residues long. Germline CDR1 is ENHRY and CDR2 is SYGVKD. This CDR3 is CAISDVYEQYF. CDR3 DNA sequence: TGCGCCATCAGTGACGTTTACGAGCAGTACTTC.

The J gene is TRBJ2-5, the V gene TRBV7-9, with 7 bases lining up with TRBD1. CDR1 is SEHNR and CDR2 is FQNEAQ in the germline V gene (reference sequence). J was trimmed by 3 bases and V by 5 bases; bases with no gene match: 18. The CDR3 has 18 residues. In DNA, the CDR3 is TGTGCCAGCAGCCCCCCCTATGGGACAGTAGCTCCTGAAGAGACCCAGTACTTC. Translation gives CASSPPYGTVAPEETQYF.

The genes are TRBV30 and TRBJ2-3; D remains ambiguous. The V end lost 5 bases, the J end lost 0 bases, and 12 bases lay between the germline ends. The germline gives CDR1 GTSNPN, CDR2 SVGIG (reference sequence). CDR3 length equals 14 residues. The CDR3 reads CAWDALGSTDTQYF. The CDR3 region has the DNA TGTGCCTGGGATGCCTTGGGTAGCACAGATACGCAGTATTTT.

This sequence joins TRBV6-1 and TRBJ1-4; D not certain. The V end lost 7 bases, the J end lost 5 bases, and 17 bases lay between the germline ends. This CDR3 comprises 15 residues. Per the germline V gene, CDR1 is MNHNS and CDR2 is SASEGT. The CDR3 loop is CASTVWAGANEKLFF. In nucleotides, the CDR3 is TGTGCCAGCACGGTCTGGGCAGGCGCGAATGAAAAACTGTTTTTT.

This chain connects TRBV21-1 to TRBJ2-7; the table gives TRBD2 as D, unverified against the DNA. TRBV21-1 is reported as a pseudogene. The CDR3 is made up of 14 amino acids. The DNA for the CDR3 is TGTGCCAGGCCTGGTGGACTAGCGCAGTACGAGCAGTACTTC. This translates into CARPGGLAQYEQYF.

CDR3 sequence (DNA): TGTGCCAGCAGGCCGGGACAGTATAACACCGGGGAGCTGTTTTTT. Its protein is CASRPGQYNTGELFF. The genes are TRBV28 and TRBJ2-2; 7 bases are a match to TRBD1. The CDR3 runs to 15 residues. J was trimmed by 2 bases and V by 6 bases; bases with no gene match: 6. Germline CDR1 and CDR2: MDHEN and SYDVKM.

On this clone: One end of the junction is discordant with germline, which a read error may explain. The chain uses TRBV2 and TRBJ1-2, with 9 bases fitting TRBD1. Germline assignment: CDR1 SNHLY and CDR2 FYNNEI. The CDR3 is 13 residues long. CDR3 region: CASREGTGNCYTF. CDR3 DNA sequence: TGTGCCAGCAGAGAAGGGACAGGGAATTGCTACACCTTC.

The rearrangement joins TRBV18 to TRBJ2-7; 7 nucleotides agree with TRBD2. The CDR3 consists of 16 residues. CDR1 KGHSH and CDR2 LQKENI come from the germline V gene. V lost 2 bases to trimming and J lost 2 bases; unmatched junction nucleotides: 9. For the CDR3, the DNA is TGTGCCAGCTCACCATGGGATAGCGGGTCAACCTACGAGCAGTACTTC. Amino acid sequence: CASSPWDSGSTYEQYF.

The chain couples TRBV4-1 to TRBJ2-3; D is uncertain. CDR3 size: 13 residues. Trimming pared 1 base from V and 4 bases from J, leaving 6 bases between. Germline CDR1 reads MGHRA; CDR2 reads YSYEKL. The CDR3 protein is CASSQAFPDTQYF. CDR3 nucleotides: TGCGCCAGCAGCCAAGCCTTCCCAGATACGCAGTATTTT.

The chain links TRBV29-1 to TRBJ2-7; D perhaps matches TRBD2 (6 bases). This CDR3 is 13 amino acids long. Germline V CDR1 and CDR2: SQVTM, ANQGSEA. Trimming pared 3 bases from V and 3 bases from J, leaving 12 bases between. CDR3 amino acids: CSVEGGTDYEQYF. The CDR3 coding sequence is TGCAGCGTTGAGGGGGGTACCGACTACGAGCAGTACTTC.

Points on this clone: Within the sample, other DNA sequences also encode this same CDR3. V gene TRBV5-1 combines with J gene TRBJ2-7, with unresolved D. The V gene lost 2 bases and the J gene lost 1 base, with 7 bases spanning the gap. The CDR3 contains 13 residues. Germline assignment: CDR1 SGHRS and CDR2 YFSETQ. This CDR3 is CASSFSESYEQYF. DNA for the CDR3: TGCGCCAGCAGCTTTTCAGAGTCCTACGAGCAGTACTTC.

This clone was picked up one time. The sample has other DNA sequences that encode this CDR3 too. V usage is TRBV9 and J usage is TRBJ2-1; TRBD2 agrees at 7 bases. Germline CDR1 and CDR2: SGDLS and YYNGEE. V lost 4 bases, J lost 6 bases, and 4 bases stayed unmatched. The length of the CDR3 is 13 residues. CDR3 in DNA: TGTGCCAGCAGCCCCTCGGGAGGCAATGAGCAGTTCTTC. It specifies CASSPSGGNEQFF.

This sequence joins TRBV10-3 and TRBJ2-3; D might be TRBD1 or TRBD2, each matching 6 bases. Germline CDR1 is ENHRY and CDR2 is SYGVKD. V was pared by 11 bases and J by 3 bases, with 24 bases between. The CDR3 is 16 residues long. This CDR3 reads CAPAGGGSGNTDTQYF. The CDR3 DNA sequence: TGTGCCCCTGCCGGAGGGGGAAGTGGCAATACAGATACGCAGTATTTT.

A word on this clone: Other nucleotide sequences from this sample produce the same CDR3. This chain uses TRBV30 with TRBJ2-7, with D unclear. CDR1 and CDR2 from the germline V gene are GTSNPN and SVGIG (reference sequence). Trimming stripped 0 bases from V and 4 bases from J, with 10 bases between. This CDR3 is built from 13 residues. CDR3 DNA: TGTGCCTGGAGTGTTTCAGACGGTTACGAGCAGTACTTC. Residues: CAWSVSDGYEQYF.

The V gene is TRBV27, the J gene TRBJ1-2, with TRBD1 as a possible D gene (5 bases). CDR3 length: 14 residues. From germline, CDR1 is MNHEY and CDR2 SMNVEV (reference sequence). V dropped 4 bases and J dropped 2 bases, with 11 bases sitting between them. In DNA form, the CDR3 reads TGTGCCAGCAGTTCTAATACAGGCAACTATGGCTACACCTTC. Its translation is CASSSNTGNYGYTF.

The rearrangement joins TRBV11-2 to TRBJ2-7; D remains ambiguous. This CDR3 has 15 residues. The V end lost 4 bases, the J end lost 5 bases, and 18 bases lay between the germline ends. CDR1 is SGHAT, CDR2 FQNNGV, per germline. The CDR3 DNA reads as TGTGCCAGCAGCTCAGAGAGCCATCGGTCGCACGAGCAGTACTTC. Translation: CASSSESHRSHEQYF. The full variable domain, its missing parts supplied by reference TRBV11-2 and TRBJ2-7, is EAGVAQSPRYKIIEKRQSVAFWCNPISGHATLYWYQQILGQGPKLLIQFQNNGVVDDSQLPKDRFSAERLKGVDSTLKIQPAKLEDSAVYLCASSSESHRSHEQYFGPGTRLTVT.

This chain uses TRBV4-1 with TRBJ2-5; TRBD1 is a possible D gene (5 bases). The germline V gene encodes CDR1 MGHRA and CDR2 YSYEKL. V was clipped by 1 base and J by 2 bases, with 11 bases between them. CDR3 size: 15 residues. In nucleotides, the CDR3 is TGCGCCAGCAGCCAAGCCACAGGTTTACAAGAGACCCAGTACTTC. Amino acids: CASSQATGLQETQYF.

The J gene is TRBJ1-2, the V gene TRBV4-2; 9 nucleotides agree with TRBD1. This CDR3 spans 17 amino acids. The V gene end was trimmed by 0 bases and the J gene end by 3 bases; junction bases not matched to a gene: 8. In germline, CDR1 is LGHNA, CDR2 YNFKEQ. This chain's CDR3 is CASSQDLRTGADYGYTF. CDR3 bases: TGTGCCAGCAGCCAAGATCTAAGGACAGGGGCCGACTATGGCTACACCTTC.

Notes on this clone: This sample includes further DNA sequences coding for the same CDR3. This chain links TRBV27 with TRBJ1-5; D remains unclear. This CDR3 spans 12 amino acids. The V end lost 2 bases, the J end lost 6 bases, and 5 bases lay between the germline ends. Germline CDR1 is MNHEY and CDR2 is SMNVEV (reference sequence). DNA for the CDR3: TGTGCCAGCAGTTTACGTGGTCAGCCCCAGCATTTT. This encodes CASSLRGQPQHF.

The chain uses TRBV5-1 and TRBJ2-7, with a tentative D call TRBD1 (6 bases). The CDR3 has 13 residues. The germline gives CDR1 SGHRS, CDR2 YFSETQ. Trimming removed 7 bases at V and 4 bases at J, with 15 bases between. The CDR3 DNA follows: TGCGCCAGCGCCCATTCAGGGGATTACGAGCAGTACTTC. Translating gives CASAHSGDYEQYF.

This clone appeared a single time. Other DNA sequences in the same sample also yield this CDR3. The chain recombines TRBV27 with TRBJ2-1; TRBD2 agrees at 7 bases. J lost 3 bases, V lost 6 bases, and 5 bases had no gene match. Germline lookup yields CDR1 MNHEY and CDR2 SMNVEV (reference sequence). CDR3 length: 14 amino acids. The CDR3 here is CASSSGGVYNEQFF. The CDR3 nucleotides are TGTGCCAGCAGCTCTGGGGGGGTCTACAATGAGCAGTTCTTC.

The V call is TRBV16, the J call TRBJ2-1, with 7 positions matching TRBD2. Losses at the gene ends were 2 bases for V and 0 bases for J; bases not matched to a gene: 7. This CDR3 is 17 amino acids long. Per germline, CDR1 KGHSY and CDR2 FQNENV. The CDR3 loop is CASSQGGEGHSYNEQFF. The CDR3 DNA reads as TGTGCCAGCAGCCAAGGTGGGGAGGGGCACTCCTACAATGAGCAGTTCTTC.

The chain couples TRBV7-9 to TRBJ2-3; 10 positions agree with TRBD2. With 5 bases clipped from V and 2 bases from J, the junction kept 7 bases outside the gene matches. CDR1 and CDR2 (germline): SEHNR, FQNEAQ (reference sequence). The length of the CDR3 is 16 residues. The CDR3 protein is CASSQASGGPTDTQYF. The CDR3 coding sequence is TGTGCCAGCAGCCAAGCTAGCGGGGGCCCCACAGATACGCAGTATTTT.

The genes are TRBV9 and TRBJ2-1, with 13 bases that match TRBD2. The CDR3 loop spans 18 amino acids. Germline values: CDR1 SGDLS, CDR2 YYNGEE. Germline trimming cut 4 bases from V and 0 bases from J; bases unmatched to any gene: 7. CDR3 sequence (DNA): TGTGCCAGCAGCCCCGGACTAGCGGGGGCGAGCTCCTACAATGAGCAGTTCTTC. Translation gives CASSPGLAGASSYNEQFF.

Of note for this clone: The identical CDR3 is also encoded by other nucleotide sequences in the sample. This chain links TRBV27 with TRBJ2-7; D assignment may be TRBD1 or TRBD2 (5 bases each). The CDR3 sequence is 14 residues long. Germline-derived CDR1 and CDR2 are MNHEY and SMNVEV (reference sequence). V lost 6 bases to trimming and J lost 0 bases, with 12 bases between them. The CDR3 bases are TGTGCCAGCAGCTCGACGGGACCCTCCTACGAGCAGTACTTC. Its translation: CASSSTGPSYEQYF.